This T cell receptor beta chain originates from a study of CD8+ T cells in alopecia areata. Whole-study context: Treated patients were given oral tofacitinib, which was dosed at 5 to 10 mg twice daily. Findings and caveats of the study: Mouse data revealed clearer TCR sharing than patient data did, a gap possibly tied to HLA.

Germline CDR1 reads LGHNA; CDR2 reads YSLEER. The CDR3 sequence is 14 residues long. V was shortened by 4 bases and J by 8 bases, with 14 bases between the two germline ends. This clone is a singleton in its sample. Its antigen is undetermined. RNA was isolated and reverse transcribed to cDNA, the sequencing template. The assay was immunoSEQ multiplex PCR, and TCRdb's table has in-frame clones only and misses some. In the table there are a few hundred thousand clones, 67% of which are singletons. J is TRBJ1-4 and V is TRBV4-3; maybe TRBD1 (6 bases). The sequence was obtained from a human donor with alopecia areata. The sequencing used CD4+ T cells sorted from blood, collected at week 0. CDR3 DNA: TGCGCCAGCAGCCCTGGGGGGGGCCGAGAAAAACTGTTTTTT. It is translated as CASSPGGGREKLFF.